This note documents a single T cell receptor (beta chain) sequence. The antigen this receptor binds is unknown. Qualities for individual bases were not recorded, and no much larger clone is one base off. In total, fewer than 750 healthy bone marrow donors made up the cohort. At the time of sampling, every cohort member was nominally healthy, though immune exposures that went unrecorded were likely present. The donor tested CMV seronegative, placing the donor among the 300 to 400 seronegative members of the cohort. A peripheral blood sample was collected from each donor, and TCR beta sequencing was performed on peripheral blood mononuclear cells. Genomic DNA was extracted from the blood cell samples with the Qiagen DNeasy Blood Extraction Kit. Cut back by 6 bases and 4 bases, the V and J ends lie 13 bases apart. Via the germline V gene (reference sequence), CDR1 is MNHEY and CDR2 SMNVEV. The CDR3 spans 14 residues, from the cysteine through the phenylalanine. CDR3 DNA is the only sequence kept; it has 42 bases, read in frame from the first base.

The data are from a study of cytomegalovirus exposure and HLA in healthy donors (TCRdb year 2017). At the level of the whole study: An earlier analysis of fewer than 750 of the donors reported about 300 Gb of sequence data and 95 million to 130 million unique TCR beta sequences obtained from approximately 180 million T cells. Every repertoire in the discovery cohort had been generated on one and the same sequencing platform. An early release covering roughly 640 HLA-typed donors comprised about 310 gigabases of sequencing data and approximately 80 million unique TCR sequences. The later analysis used no new phenotypic data to find candidate immune exposures, relying instead on TCR beta sequences and their occurrence across donors. Typing coverage differed by locus: A, B, C, DRB1 and DQB1 were typed in about 620-630 donors, DQA1 in 500 to 550, DPA1 in 600 to 610, and DPB1 in approximately 450. Class I and class II HLA loci were covered by the typing at four-digit resolution. Donor age, sex, ethnicity and CMV serostatus were collected together with the repertoire data. Roughly five DR-DQ haplotypes were handled as single units for association and clustering, since linkage in the cohort was strong. In a later genetic analysis, genome-wide SNP genotypes for about 55% of the 666 donors were used, and that subset was treated as a discovery cohort. The T cell repertoires of 666 subjects were profiled by immunosequencing and related to cytomegalovirus serostatus. The aim of the study was to test whether cataloging public T cell receptors could identify signatures of past pathogen exposure. In addition to the first cohort of around 670 subjects, a separate validation cohort of 130 or so different subjects was used. Among the roughly 400 genotyped donors, under 90% belonged to the genetic ancestry cluster associated with self-reported Caucasian donors. To predict cytomegalovirus infection status, the study combined high-throughput TCR immunosequencing, statistical association of individual TCRs with disease status, and machine learning. A later analysis re-analyzed previously published TCR beta repertoires from about 600 donors and added high-resolution HLA genotyping to study TCR occurrence patterns. To decide whether each TCR beta V gene segment behaved as functional or pseudogenic, an earlier analysis of fewer than 750 of the donors relied on high-throughput TCR beta sequencing. Across 398 genotyped donors of the cohort, an average of about 240,000 unique TCR beta nucleotide sequences per donor were sequenced, and approximately 19% of those sequences were non-productive. Study-wide findings and limitations: Immune exposure information for the cohort was limited to CMV serostatus. When HLA alleles, especially DR and DQ, strongly co-occurred, TCR associations were difficult to assign to individual alleles. A later analysis associated 17,000 or so TCR beta sequences with specific HLA alleles at a false discovery rate of 0.05. A few of the identified cytomegalovirus-associated TCR beta chains were confirmed in vitro to be specific for cytomegalovirus antigens. In a later analysis, several top co-occurrence clusters were reported to appear linked to parvovirus B19, influenza, CMV and Epstein-Barr virus. Because HLA typing was unavailable for some donors at each locus, only the typed subset was used in association tests. Correlated functional status among segregating V segments might be attributable to linkage disequilibrium, but an unknown experimental factor could not be ruled out. Some IMGT-functional V segments, including TRBV6-2 and TRBV6-3, could not be distinguished by the 87-base-pair reads and were therefore excluded. An earlier analysis of approximately 540 of the donors showed that most TCR beta V segments appeared in productive rearrangements either about 90% or about 30% of the time, which broadly matched IMGT annotations. In this cohort, only TCR beta chains were sequenced, and detectable features were limited by the absence of alpha or paired-chain data. Compared with the approximately 670-donor mean, donors in an Asian-associated ancestry cluster had fewer N-insertions in productive TCRs, according to a later genetic analysis. According to the authors, the approach could potentially be generalized to other disease states and immunological phenotypes. Most CMV-associated TCR beta chains appeared to be HLA-restricted in a later analysis, and the HLA associations seemed to be driven largely by CMV exposure. Over 15 rarely observed V segments, including chromosome 9 orphons, were excluded from the earlier analysis of almost 600 of the donors because counts were too low. In a later analysis, HLA-associated TCR beta chains showed more clonal expansion and lower generation probabilities than non-associated chains that were equally common. A further reported finding was that TCR beta sequences accurately predicted the HLA-A and HLA-B alleles for most subjects in the first cohort. Across donors, most TCR sequences were observed very rarely, whereas some public TCRs were present in many individuals. In both the original and validation cohorts, the classifier was reported to diagnose cytomegalovirus status with high specificity and sensitivity. In a later analysis, the rate of TCR association differed among HLA loci, with DRB1 alleles having the most associated TCRs and HLA-C alleles having the fewest. A cluster of highly shared sequence variants was judged likely to represent a technical artifact of the sequencing pipeline. A later genetic analysis associated a missense DCLRE1C variant with V-gene and J-gene trimming of TCR beta chains, and an independent cohort replicated the association. Presence/absence analyses assumed roughly uniform sequencing depth across donors, an assumption that may not hold. The study listed 164 TCR beta chains as associated with cytomegalovirus.

Library prep was done by the immunoSEQ multiplex PCR assay. A mixture of 60 forward primers for TCR Vbeta segments and 13 reverse primers for TCR Jbeta segments was used in the multiplex PCR. Amplification of the CDR3 region of rearranged TCR beta genes was performed with a multiplex PCR assay on genomic DNA. On the Illumina HiSeq System, the amplified TCR beta libraries were sequenced as 87-base-pair reads. The authors processed their data as follows. A later analysis tallied tens of millions of unique TCR beta chains across the 666 repertoires, and about 12 million of those chains were shared by two or more donors. Raw reads were error-corrected and collapsed into unique sequences with a nearest-neighbor algorithm that merged closely related sequences to remove PCR and sequencing errors. V, D and J gene segments were assigned by aligning CDR3 sequences to IMGT reference sequences. Each retained sequence needed at least a six-nucleotide match to both a V gene segment and a J gene segment. Rearrangements were called productive when the CDR3 lacked stop codons and stayed in frame with V and J; all others were non-productive. Following IMGT convention, CDR3 was defined as the stretch from the second conserved V-encoded cysteine up to the conserved J-encoded phenylalanine. Sequences without an unambiguous match to a single V gene segment were excluded from the earlier analysis of 587 of the donors. In an earlier analysis of 587 of the donors, a V segment was called functional when productive rearrangements were above 56.7%, and segregating when the standard deviation between donors exceeded 5%. A statistical classification framework was developed to diagnose cytomegalovirus status using the catalog of TCR beta chain sequences. A later analysis assigned V and J genes by comparing TCR nucleotide sequences with IMGT/GENE-DB human TR gene sequences. Using the TCRdist pipeline, a later analysis assigned CDR3 sequences along with most-parsimonious VDJ recombination scenarios. In a later analysis, every TCR beta chain was defined by the combination of its CDR3 amino acid sequence and its V-gene family, and reads without a unique V-gene family were dropped. To address suspected cross-contamination and a sequencing artifact, a later analysis removed several hundred highly shared, low-generation-probability nucleotide sequences. In a later analysis, a clonal expansion index for each public chain was calculated from normalized within-repertoire ranks of inferred template counts. In a later analysis, generation probabilities were computed using a VDJ recombination model fitted to out-of-frame rearrangements, and the results were checked against IGoR. Hypergeometric tests were used in a later analysis to score TCR-TCR, TCR-HLA and TCR-CMV co-occurrence, with a repertoire-size bias correction applied to the TCR pairs. False discovery rates were estimated in a later analysis by permuting HLA or CMV assignments 20 times. A later analysis grouped co-occurring TCRs with DBSCAN, adding TCRdist sequence similarity when clustering within HLA-allele-positive subsets. Repertoires with fewer than 30,000 or more than 120,000 public chains were left out of co-occurrence clustering, as were five repertoires with anomalous nucleotide sharing. TCRdb provides this immuneACCESS table in a form limited to in-frame rearrangements. Some clones are lacking; in checked studies, under half of them reflect an unresolved V gene, and why the rest are absent is not known. V and J calls and clone size follow that table, whereas D and trimming were derived from the DNA. Recorded for this sample are under 150,000 clones; around 86% of them occurred a single time. The ten largest clones represent about 0.63% of the sample.

The TCR comes from a young man in good health and CMV-seronegative. This chain is built from TRBV27 and TRBJ2-1; the best D guess is TRBD1, with 6 bases matching. Material for sequencing was PBMCs. The CDR3 has the sequence CASRIEGDYNEQFF. The nucleotide sequence is given as TGTGCCAGCAGAATTGAGGGGGATTACAATGAGCAGTTCTTC.